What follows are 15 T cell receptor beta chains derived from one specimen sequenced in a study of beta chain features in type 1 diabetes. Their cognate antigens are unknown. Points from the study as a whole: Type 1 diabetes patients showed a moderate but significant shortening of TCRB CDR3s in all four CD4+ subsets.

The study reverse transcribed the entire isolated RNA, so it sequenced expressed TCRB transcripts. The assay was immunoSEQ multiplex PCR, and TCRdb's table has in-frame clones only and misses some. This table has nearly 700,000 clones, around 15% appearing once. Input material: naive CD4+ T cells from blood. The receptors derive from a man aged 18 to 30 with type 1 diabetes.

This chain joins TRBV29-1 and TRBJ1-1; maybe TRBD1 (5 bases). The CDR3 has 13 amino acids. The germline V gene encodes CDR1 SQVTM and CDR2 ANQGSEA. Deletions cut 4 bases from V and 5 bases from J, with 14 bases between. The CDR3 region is CSVARGPGTEAFF. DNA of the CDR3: TGCAGCGTTGCGAGGGGCCCGGGGACTGAAGCTTTCTTT.

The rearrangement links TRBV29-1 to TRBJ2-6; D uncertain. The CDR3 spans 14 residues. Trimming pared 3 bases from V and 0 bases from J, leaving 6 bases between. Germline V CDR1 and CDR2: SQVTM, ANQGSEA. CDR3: CSVDSLSGANVLTF. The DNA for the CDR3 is TGCAGCGTTGATTCCCTCTCTGGGGCCAACGTCCTGACTTTC.

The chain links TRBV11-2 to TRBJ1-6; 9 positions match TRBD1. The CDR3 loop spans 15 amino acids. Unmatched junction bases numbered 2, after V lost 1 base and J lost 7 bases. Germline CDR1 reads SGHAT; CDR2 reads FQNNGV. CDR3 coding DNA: TGTGCCAGCAGCTTAGGCGGGACAGGGAATTCACCCCTCCACTTT. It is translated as CASSLGGTGNSPLHF.

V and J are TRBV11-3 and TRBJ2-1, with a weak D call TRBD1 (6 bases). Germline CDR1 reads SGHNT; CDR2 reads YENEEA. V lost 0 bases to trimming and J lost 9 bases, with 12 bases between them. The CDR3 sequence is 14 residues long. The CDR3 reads CASSLEGGWGEQFF. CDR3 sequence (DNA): TGTGCCAGCAGCTTAGAAGGGGGATGGGGTGAGCAGTTCTTC.

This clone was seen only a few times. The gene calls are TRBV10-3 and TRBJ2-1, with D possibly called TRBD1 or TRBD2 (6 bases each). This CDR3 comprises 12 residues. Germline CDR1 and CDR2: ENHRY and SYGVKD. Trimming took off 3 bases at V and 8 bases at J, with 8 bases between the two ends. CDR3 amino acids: CAISERGDEQFF. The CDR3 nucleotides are TGTGCCATCAGTGAAAGGGGGGATGAGCAGTTCTTC.

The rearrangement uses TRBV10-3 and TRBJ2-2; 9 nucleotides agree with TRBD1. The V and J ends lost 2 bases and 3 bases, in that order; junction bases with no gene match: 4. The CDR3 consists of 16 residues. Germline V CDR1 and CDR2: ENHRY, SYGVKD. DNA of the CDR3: TGTGCCATCAGTGAGCAGACAGGGGGAGACACCGGGGAGCTGTTTTTT. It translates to CAISEQTGGDTGELFF.

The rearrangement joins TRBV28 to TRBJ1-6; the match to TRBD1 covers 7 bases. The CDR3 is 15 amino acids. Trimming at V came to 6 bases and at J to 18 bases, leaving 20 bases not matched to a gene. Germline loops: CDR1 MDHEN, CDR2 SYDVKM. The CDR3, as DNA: TGTGCCAGCAGCACGCCGGGACAGAACAACTTTAGTCCCCACTTT. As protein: CASSTPGQNNFSPHF.

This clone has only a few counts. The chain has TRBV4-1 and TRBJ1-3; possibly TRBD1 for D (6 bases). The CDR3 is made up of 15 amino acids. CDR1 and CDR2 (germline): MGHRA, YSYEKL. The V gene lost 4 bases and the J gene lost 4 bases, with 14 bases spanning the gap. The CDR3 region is CASSRTAQSGNTIYF. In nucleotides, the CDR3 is TGCGCCAGCAGCCGGACAGCGCAATCCGGAAACACCATATATTTT.

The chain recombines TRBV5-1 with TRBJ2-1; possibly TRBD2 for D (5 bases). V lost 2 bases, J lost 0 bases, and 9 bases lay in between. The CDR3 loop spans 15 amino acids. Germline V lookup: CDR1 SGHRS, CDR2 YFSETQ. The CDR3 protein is CASSFGGFSYNEQFF. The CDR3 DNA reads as TGCGCCAGCAGCTTCGGCGGGTTCTCCTACAATGAGCAGTTCTTC.

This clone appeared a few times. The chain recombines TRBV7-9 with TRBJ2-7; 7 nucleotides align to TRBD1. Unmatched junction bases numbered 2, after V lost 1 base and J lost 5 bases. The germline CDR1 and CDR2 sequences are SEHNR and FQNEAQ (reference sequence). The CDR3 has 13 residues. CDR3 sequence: CASSLGQGHEQYF. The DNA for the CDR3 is TGTGCCAGCAGCTTAGGACAGGGCCACGAGCAGTACTTC.

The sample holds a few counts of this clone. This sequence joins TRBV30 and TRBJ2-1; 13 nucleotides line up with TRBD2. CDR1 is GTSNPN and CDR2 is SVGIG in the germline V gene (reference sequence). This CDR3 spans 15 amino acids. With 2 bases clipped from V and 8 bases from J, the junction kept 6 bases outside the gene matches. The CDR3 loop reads CAWSRLAGGVDEQFF. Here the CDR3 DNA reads TGTGCCTGGAGTAGACTAGCGGGGGGCGTAGATGAGCAGTTCTTC.

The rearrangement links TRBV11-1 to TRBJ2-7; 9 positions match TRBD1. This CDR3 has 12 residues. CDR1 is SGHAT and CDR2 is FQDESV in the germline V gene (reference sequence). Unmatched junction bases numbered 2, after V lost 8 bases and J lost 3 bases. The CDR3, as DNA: TGTGCCAGCGAGACAGGGGGCTACGAGCAGTACTTC. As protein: CASETGGYEQYF.

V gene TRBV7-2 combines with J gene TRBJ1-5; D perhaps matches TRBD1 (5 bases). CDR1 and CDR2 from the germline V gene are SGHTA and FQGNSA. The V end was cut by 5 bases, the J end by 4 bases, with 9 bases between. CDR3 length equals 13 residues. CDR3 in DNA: TGTGCCAGCAGCACACAGGAGAATCAGCCCCAGCATTTT. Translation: CASSTQENQPQHF.

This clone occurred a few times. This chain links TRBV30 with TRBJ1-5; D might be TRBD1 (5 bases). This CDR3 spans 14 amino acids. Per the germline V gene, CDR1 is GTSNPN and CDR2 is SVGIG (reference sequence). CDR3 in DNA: TGTGCTTCGGATGGGGCCGATAGCAATCAGCCCCAGCATTTT. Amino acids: CASDGADSNQPQHF.

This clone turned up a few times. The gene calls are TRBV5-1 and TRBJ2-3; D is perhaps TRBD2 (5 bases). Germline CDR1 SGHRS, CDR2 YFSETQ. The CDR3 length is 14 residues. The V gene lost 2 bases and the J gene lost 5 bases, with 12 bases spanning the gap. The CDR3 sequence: CASSLGDYEDTQYF. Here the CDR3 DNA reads TGCGCCAGCAGCTTAGGAGACTACGAAGATACGCAGTATTTT.